This T cell receptor beta chain was recovered during a study of monozygotic twins with inflammatory bowel disease. TCRdb re-called the 5' RACE reads; one entry per CDR3 protein, DNA not given. This repertoire includes 300,000 to 450,000 distinct CDR3 sequences. Sequencing was carried out using blood. The TCR was taken from a human donor with ulcerative colitis or Crohn's disease, or a healthy co-twin of an affected twin (not recorded which).

CDR3: CASSAWTASTDTQYF. The chain links TRBV7-9 to TRBJ2-3; TCRdb's D gene call, TRBD1, goes unchecked for lack of DNA. Germline V gene lookup returns CDR1 SEHNR and CDR2 FQNEAQ (reference sequence). This CDR3 is 15 amino acids long.